This T cell receptor (beta chain) was profiled in a study of Ad26.COV2.S vaccination and SARS-CoV-2 variants. Assay: immunoSEQ multiplex PCR; the TCRdb copy retains only in-frame clones and omits some. Seen here are around 400,000 clones, about 88% observed once, and the top ten hold under 2%. Treatment here: 15 to 20 received Ad26.COV2.S at low or high dose, single or two shots; 5 received placebo; per-sample allocation not given. Sampling occurred on day 63 after the first vaccine or placebo injection. The CDR3 is 15 amino acids. Trimming removed 0 bases at V and 2 bases at J, with 8 bases between. The V gene's germline CDR1 is LGHDT and CDR2 YNNKEL (reference sequence). Study-wide results and caveats: Vaccine recipients showed a spike-specific TCR breadth that was higher than in placebo recipients. Overall T cell responses may have been underestimated by the analyses of TCR breadth and depth. Reported findings describe substantial breadth in spike-specific CD8+ and CD4+ T cell responses following vaccination.

Concerning this clone: Its target is unknown.

This specimen was peripheral blood, taken in a trial of Ad26.COV2.S vaccine versus placebo. V and J are TRBV3-1 (or the pseudogene TRBV3-2) and TRBJ1-3; the D gene is possibly TRBD1 (6 bases). The sequence was obtained from a person aged 18-65 years who received the Ad26.COV2.S COVID-19 vaccine or a placebo. CDR3 DNA: TGTGCCAGCAGCCAAGATAACAGGGCTGGAAACACCATATATTTT. As protein: CASSQDNRAGNTIYF.